The next 32 T cell receptor beta chains were all read from a single sample in a study of monozygotic twins with inflammatory bowel disease. Reanalyzing the 5' RACE reads, TCRdb keeps one entry per CDR3 protein, without DNA. Across about 380,000 distinct CDR3 sequences, the top ten clones capture roughly 2.6% of the sample. Sequencing was carried out using blood. These receptors all come from a human donor with ulcerative colitis or Crohn's disease, or a healthy co-twin of an affected twin (not recorded which).

J is TRBJ1-6 and V is TRBV6-5; TCRdb gives TRBD1 as the D gene, but with no DNA this cannot be confirmed. This CDR3 has 15 residues. CDR1 MNHEY and CDR2 SVGAGI come from the germline V gene. The CDR3 loop is CASSFRNTGNSPLHF.

J is TRBJ2-5 and V is TRBV11-2; the D call of TRBD2 rests on TCRdb alone, since no DNA is present to check it. The germline V gene encodes CDR1 SGHAT and CDR2 FQNNGV. The CDR3 sequence is 17 residues long. The CDR3 loop reads CASSLGLGAGGVETQYF.

The J gene is TRBJ2-7, the V gene TRBV19; lacking DNA, the TRBD1 call made by TCRdb goes unchecked. The CDR3 runs 13 residues. Germline lookup yields CDR1 LNHDA and CDR2 SQIVND (reference sequence). The CDR3: CASSWDGAYEQYF.

V is TRBV28 and J is TRBJ1-2; TCRdb lists TRBD1, though no DNA is available to test this call. This CDR3 has 11 amino acids. Germline values: CDR1 MDHEN, CDR2 SYDVKM. CDR3 in amino acids: CAGQGLSGYTF.

V is TRBV6-2 or TRBV6-3 and J is TRBJ1-1. Per the germline V gene, CDR1 is MNHEY and CDR2 is SVGEGT. This CDR3 is built from 16 residues. This CDR3 is CASSGTEGAMNTEAFF.

This rearrangement joins TRBV3-1 to TRBJ2-1; TCRdb outputs TRBD1, but without DNA this stays unchecked. CDR1 and CDR2 from the germline V gene are LGHDT and YNNKEL (reference sequence). The CDR3 contains 15 residues. The CDR3 protein is CASSRQRSSYNEQFF.

Here the CDR3 reads CASSRLNTGGSGNEQFF. V usage is TRBV19 and J usage is TRBJ2-1; checking the TCRdb D call of TRBD1 is not possible without DNA. CDR3 length equals 17 residues. From germline, CDR1 is LNHDA and CDR2 SQIVND (reference sequence).

The chain recombines TRBV5-5 with TRBJ2-7; TCRdb's D call of TRBD1 is untestable without DNA. The CDR3 spans 15 residues. Germline loops: CDR1 SGHKS, CDR2 YYEKEE (reference sequence). The CDR3 region is CASSPGRLGKYEQYF.

The chain joins TRBV6-5 to TRBJ2-2; the TCRdb D gene call, TRBD1, has no DNA to confirm it. Germline V gene lookup returns CDR1 MNHEY and CDR2 SVGAGI. The CDR3 contains 17 residues. The CDR3 spells CASSYSRRTGSTGELFF.

The genes are TRBV13 and TRBJ2-7; there is no DNA to check the TCRdb D call of TRBD1. From germline, CDR1 is PRHDT and CDR2 FYEKMQ (reference sequence). The CDR3 is made up of 14 amino acids. The CDR3 spells CASSLSEGYHEQYF.

J is TRBJ1-2 and V is TRBV5-6; no DNA is available, so the TRBD1 call from TCRdb remains unchecked. The CDR3 totals 12 residues. In germline, CDR1 is SGHDT, CDR2 YYEEEE. The CDR3 protein is CASSPGQYGYTF. Using reference TRBV5-6 and TRBJ1-2 for the parts outside the CDR3, the full variable domain is DAGVTQSPTHLIKTRGQQVTLRCSPKSGHDTVSWYQQALGQGPQFIFQYYEEEERQRGNFPDRFSGHQFPNYSSELNVNALLLGDSALYLCASSPGQYGYTFGSGTRLTVV.

The chain is built from TRBV4-1 and TRBJ2-7; TCRdb indicates TRBD2, and absent DNA this call remains unverified. The CDR3 runs to 18 residues. Germline loops: CDR1 MGHRA, CDR2 YSYEKL. This CDR3 reads CASSTRTSGGTSSYEQYF.

This chain connects TRBV21-1 to TRBJ1-2; TCRdb proposes TRBD1, but this gene call is untestable without DNA. TRBV21-1 is termed a pseudogene. This CDR3 is 17 amino acids long. The CDR3 protein is CASSKKGPDRGDNGYTF.

CDR3 loop: CASRHRDRVPEQYF. This chain uses TRBV5-6 with TRBJ2-7; TCRdb's D call of TRBD1 is untestable without DNA. Germline V CDR1 and CDR2: SGHDT, YYEEEE. The CDR3 consists of 14 residues.

The V call is TRBV2, the J call TRBJ2-7; with no DNA, the TCRdb D assignment of TRBD1 cannot be verified. This CDR3 contains 15 residues. The V gene's germline CDR1 is SNHLY and CDR2 FYNNEI. The CDR3 sequence is CASSVRPGFPDEQYF.

V and J are TRBV30 and TRBJ1-1; TCRdb selects TRBD1, and the lack of DNA leaves this call unchecked. This CDR3 has 13 amino acids. The germline V gene has CDR1 GTSNPN and CDR2 SVGIG (reference sequence). The CDR3 here is CAWSYSGGTEAFF. Looking up the rest from reference TRBV30 and TRBJ1-1 gives the full variable domain: SQTIHQWPATLVQPVGSPLSLECTVEGTSNPNLYWYRQAAGRGLQLLFYSVGIGQISSEVPQNLSASRPQDRQFILSSKKLLLSDSGFYLCAWSYSGGTEAFFGQGTRLTVV.

The chain links TRBV7-9 to TRBJ2-5; TCRdb's D call, TRBD1, is unchecked because there is no DNA. Germline values: CDR1 SEHNR, CDR2 FQNEAQ (reference sequence). The CDR3 is made up of 15 amino acids. The CDR3 sequence is CASSSPGPGKETQYF.

The V and J genes are TRBV7-8 and TRBJ1-6; TCRdb's D call, TRBD1, is unchecked because there is no DNA. CDR1 is SGHVS, CDR2 FQNEAQ, per germline. This CDR3 spans 15 amino acids. The CDR3 loop reads CASSPIRGRGSPLHF.

The chain links TRBV20-1 to TRBJ2-4; TCRdb names TRBD1, which stays unverified in the absence of DNA. The CDR3 spans 16 residues. Germline CDR1 DFQATT, CDR2 SNEGSKA (reference sequence). The CDR3 sequence is CSAGGLGQQAKNIQYF.

The J gene is TRBJ2-3, the V gene TRBV6-1; absent DNA, TCRdb's TRBD2 call cannot be checked. The CDR3 spans 17 residues. Germline V lookup: CDR1 MNHNS, CDR2 SASEGT. Here the CDR3 reads CASRQYPSGGATDTQYF.

The CDR3 here is CASSPHIGGQGTDTQYF. The V gene is TRBV5-1, the J gene TRBJ2-3; TCRdb picks TRBD1, but there is no DNA to check that call. The CDR3 spans 17 residues. Germline lookup yields CDR1 SGHRS and CDR2 YFSETQ.

The CDR3 protein is CASSSRDRGPHEQYF. V is TRBV5-1 and J is TRBJ2-7; the D call from TCRdb, TRBD1, cannot be confirmed without DNA. CDR1 SGHRS and CDR2 YFSETQ come from the germline V gene. This CDR3 has 15 residues.

Here the CDR3 reads CASSSGQGSDEQFF. The chain recombines TRBV7-6 with TRBJ2-1; TCRdb outputs TRBD1, but without DNA this stays unchecked. There are 14 residues in the CDR3. Germline CDR1 reads SGHVS; CDR2 reads FNYEAQ.

V is TRBV5-6 and J is TRBJ2-7; TCRdb selects TRBD1, and the lack of DNA leaves this call unchecked. CDR1 is SGHDT, CDR2 YYEEEE, per germline. The CDR3 loop spans 14 amino acids. CDR3 amino acids: CASSLWDRVSEQYF.

The rearrangement joins TRBV7-8 to TRBJ2-2; absent DNA, TCRdb's TRBD1 call cannot be checked. Germline lookup yields CDR1 SGHVS and CDR2 FQNEAQ. There are 19 residues in the CDR3. CDR3 sequence: CASSLDLDSLIPNTGELFF.

The chain has TRBV7-9 and TRBJ1-5. Germline loops: CDR1 SEHNR, CDR2 FQNEAQ (reference sequence). CDR3 length equals 14 residues. CDR3: CASSSGLGNQPQHF.

J is TRBJ1-5 and V is TRBV2; TCRdb returns TRBD1, unconfirmable since there is no DNA. Looked up from germline, CDR1 is SNHLY and CDR2 is FYNNEI. The CDR3 runs 16 residues. The CDR3 protein is CASGQGAVRSNQPQHF.

This sequence joins TRBV6-5 and TRBJ2-5; the TCRdb D gene call, TRBD2, has no DNA to confirm it. There are 17 residues in the CDR3. Germline CDR1 is MNHEY and CDR2 is SVGAGI. CDR3: CASSSLLAGGIEETQYF.

The chain joins TRBV3-1 to TRBJ1-2; TCRdb gives TRBD1 as the D gene, but with no DNA this cannot be confirmed. Germline CDR1 LGHDT, CDR2 YNNKEL (reference sequence). There are 14 residues in the CDR3. CDR3 residues: CASSQAGTGNGYTF.

This chain links TRBV21-1 with TRBJ1-1; without DNA, the TCRdb call of TRBD1 cannot be checked. TRBV21-1 is a documented pseudogene. The CDR3 has 17 residues. CDR3 amino acids: CASSKASGVTMNTEAFF.

J is TRBJ2-1 and V is TRBV7-2; TCRdb reports TRBD1, a call that lacks DNA to check it against. Germline V gene sequence: CDR1 SGHTA, CDR2 FQGNSA. The CDR3 is 16 residues long. CDR3 residues: CASSLRTGGGKNEQFF.

The genes are TRBV6-6 and TRBJ2-1; TCRdb names TRBD2, which stays unverified in the absence of DNA. CDR3 length: 14 residues. Looked up from germline, CDR1 is MNHNY and CDR2 is SVGAGI (reference sequence). The CDR3 sequence is CASSYGTRANEQFF.